This TCR beta chain was identified in a study of blood T cell repertoires in COVID-19. Germline V lookup: CDR1 MNHEY, CDR2 SMNVEV (reference sequence). V was pared by 3 bases and J by 2 bases, with 9 bases of the junction left unmatched. This CDR3 is built from 17 residues. Authors' data handling: Estimation of nucleated cell counts relied on the amplification of reference gene primers. Measured with immunoSEQ multiplex PCR; TCRdb has only the in-frame clones, and not every one. That table is the source of V, J and clone size, and D and trimming were worked out from the DNA. The table lists 70,000 to 75,000 clones, just under 85% of them singletons.

The sequenced material came from peripheral blood. This clonotype was sampled from a man in his 70s with acute or convalescent COVID-19. This chain joins TRBV27 and TRBJ1-2; 10 nucleotides match TRBD1. CDR3 region: CASSLRGRQGANYGYTF. For the CDR3, the DNA is TGTGCCAGCAGTTTGAGAGGGAGACAGGGGGCCAACTATGGCTACACCTTC.